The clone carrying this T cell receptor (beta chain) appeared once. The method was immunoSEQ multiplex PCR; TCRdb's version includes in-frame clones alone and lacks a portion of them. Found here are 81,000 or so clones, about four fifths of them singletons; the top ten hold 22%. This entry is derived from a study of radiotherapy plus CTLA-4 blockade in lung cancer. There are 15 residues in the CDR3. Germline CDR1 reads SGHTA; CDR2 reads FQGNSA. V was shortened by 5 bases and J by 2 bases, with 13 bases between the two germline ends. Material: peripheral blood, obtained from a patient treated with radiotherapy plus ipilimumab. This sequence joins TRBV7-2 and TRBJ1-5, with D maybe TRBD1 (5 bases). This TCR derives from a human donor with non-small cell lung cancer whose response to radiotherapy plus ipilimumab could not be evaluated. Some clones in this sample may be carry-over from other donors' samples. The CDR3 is CASSPGREGNQPQHF. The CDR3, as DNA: TGTGCCAGCAGCCCTGGCAGGGAGGGCAATCAGCCCCAGCATTTT.